This TCR beta chain emerged from a study of cytomegalovirus exposure and HLA in healthy donors. General observations from the study: In vitro checks showed that a few CMV-associated chains really do target CMV antigens. Across donors, most TCRs were seen rarely, yet some public ones were widespread.

With respect to this clone: Its specificity is unknown.

Germline V CDR1 and CDR2: SGHRS, YFSETQ. The V end was cut by 4 bases, the J end by 3 bases, with 11 bases between. The CDR3 runs to 13 residues. Sequencing used immunoSEQ multiplex PCR; TCRdb keeps in-frame clones, though not all of them. The sample includes fewer than 350,000 clones, around 89% of them seen just once. Donors were drawn from the approximately 110-subject validation cohort, separate from the 666-subject first cohort. The sequenced sample was PBMCs. The TCR originated in a woman aged 18-35 years in good health and CMV-seronegative. The chain carries TRBV5-1 and TRBJ2-7; perhaps TRBD1 as D (5 bases). The CDR3 DNA reads TGCGCCAGCAGCCCCAGCCAGGGCTACGAGCAGTACTTC. Translated: CASSPSQGYEQYF.